This entry concerns a single T cell receptor beta chain. The data stem from a study of blood T cell repertoires in COVID-19. Looking at the study overall: COVID-19 samples collected from the United States, Italy and Spain covered acute and convalescent phases. Nucleic acid was either cDNA or gDNA, and it came from T cells, B-cell-depleted T cells, or PBMCs.

The CDR3 runs 13 residues. Trimming cost V 3 bases and J 2 bases; bases outside gene matches: 2. Germline lookup yields CDR1 SGHKS and CDR2 YYEKEE (reference sequence). Per the original methods: Amplification of reference gene primers provided the estimated nucleated cell counts. TCRdb's table, derived via immunoSEQ multiplex PCR, lists solely in-frame clones and lacks some. V and J calls and clone size are given by that table; D and trimming were obtained from the DNA. The repertoire holds roughly 170,000 clones, with about 88% as singletons. This chain links TRBV5-5 with TRBJ2-7; 7 bases agree with TRBD1. The material sequenced was peripheral blood. The clonotype comes from a man in his forties with active or convalescent COVID-19. The CDR3 sequence is CASSSGGTYEQYF. CDR3 bases: TGTGCCAGCAGCTCAGGGGGTACCTACGAGCAGTACTTC.